Presented here are 12 T cell receptor beta chains from one specimen sequenced in a study of OX40 agonist ivuxolimab in advanced cancers. Some clones are missing from TCRdb's copy, which holds only in-frame ones; the method was immunoSEQ multiplex PCR. Counted here are 40,000 to 60,000 clones, around 86% occurring once; the ten biggest clones make up about 7%. Sequenced here: CD4+ or CD8+ T cells sorted from blood, sampled in a trial of the OX40 agonist ivuxolimab. The source of these receptors is an adult with an advanced solid tumor such as melanoma, head and neck, liver or kidney cancer.

This chain joins TRBV6-5 and TRBJ1-2; D ambiguous. The V gene lost 4 bases and the J gene lost 4 bases, with 10 bases spanning the gap. The CDR3 extends over 13 amino acids. The germline V gene encodes CDR1 MNHEY and CDR2 SVGAGI. Here the CDR3 DNA reads TGTGCCAGCAGTTCCGGGATTTTCTATGGCTACACCTTC. It yields the protein CASSSGIFYGYTF.

Judged by abundance, this clone is medium-sized. The CDR3 here is CASSQTSGSYNEQFF. CDR3 coding DNA: TGTGCCAGCAGCCAAACTAGCGGCTCCTACAATGAGCAGTTCTTC. V gene TRBV4-2 combines with J gene TRBJ2-1; 8 bases fit TRBD2. This CDR3 contains 15 residues. Germline V gene data show CDR1 as LGHNA and CDR2 as YNFKEQ. With 2 bases clipped from V and 0 bases from J, the junction kept 0 bases outside the gene matches.

At least ten counts were recorded for this clone. The chain joins TRBV19 to TRBJ1-1; 7 bases fit TRBD1. Per germline, CDR1 LNHDA and CDR2 SQIVND (reference sequence). This CDR3 is 14 amino acids long. Trimming cost V 5 bases and J 0 bases; bases outside gene matches: 3. In DNA form, the CDR3 reads TGTGCCAGTAGTGACGGGACAGTGAACACTGAAGCTTTCTTT. Protein product: CASSDGTVNTEAFF.

This chain connects TRBV14 to TRBJ2-5, with 11 positions matching TRBD2. CDR1 and CDR2 (germline): SGHDN, FVKESK. V lost 4 bases to trimming and J lost 4 bases; unmatched junction nucleotides: 5. This CDR3 contains 15 residues. This CDR3 reads CASSRFSGGAETQYF. CDR3 nucleotides: TGTGCCAGCAGCCGATTTAGCGGGGGGGCAGAGACCCAGTACTTC.

In this sample, this clone turned up a few times. The chain has TRBV9 and TRBJ1-6; perhaps TRBD1 as D (6 bases). V was cut by 2 bases and J by 6 bases, with 12 bases left in between. CDR1 and CDR2 (germline): SGDLS, YYNGEE. The CDR3 runs to 15 residues. The CDR3 DNA is TGTGCCAGCAGCGTCACGGGGGCTAGTAATTCACCCCTCCACTTT. This sequence encodes CASSVTGASNSPLHF.

The chain is built from TRBV28 and TRBJ1-2; 7 nucleotides align to TRBD1. CDR1 MDHEN and CDR2 SYDVKM come from the germline V gene. V lost 5 bases to trimming and J lost 7 bases; unmatched junction nucleotides: 1. This CDR3 region has 11 residues. The CDR3 DNA reads TGTGCCAGCAGTCCAGGGGGTGGCTACACCTTC. Its protein product is CASSPGGGYTF.

The V and J genes are TRBV28 and TRBJ2-1; D is ambiguous. The germline V gene encodes CDR1 MDHEN and CDR2 SYDVKM. This CDR3 spans 14 amino acids. V was clipped by 3 bases and J by 2 bases, with 8 bases between them. The DNA for the CDR3 is TGTGCCAGCAGTTTTATTCCTGCCTACAATGAGCAGTTCTTC. Translation gives CASSFIPAYNEQFF.

The sample holds one count of this clone. CDR3 nucleotides: TGCAGCGTTGAGAACCCCCCGGATGGCTACACCTTC. It specifies CSVENPPDGYTF. J is TRBJ1-2 and V is TRBV29-1; D is undetermined. Germline CDR1 and CDR2: SQVTM and ANQGSEA. The length of the CDR3 is 12 residues. Trimming stripped 3 bases from V and 6 bases from J, with 11 bases between.

This rearrangement joins TRBV5-6 to TRBJ1-5, with D uncertain. The germline gives CDR1 SGHDT, CDR2 YYEEEE. The CDR3 is 16 amino acids. V lost 4 bases, J lost 2 bases, and 16 bases lay in between. The CDR3 sequence: CASSLGWSGGNQPQHF. CDR3 coding DNA: TGTGCCAGCAGCCTCGGTTGGTCCGGGGGCAATCAGCCCCAGCATTTT.

The chain carries TRBV11-3 and TRBJ2-1; tentative D call: TRBD1 (6 bases). Between the trimmed V and J ends, which lost 1 base and 0 bases, there was a span of 16 bases. Germline V gene lookup returns CDR1 SGHNT and CDR2 YENEEA. There are 18 residues in the CDR3. The CDR3 spells CASSLGEGHGFSYNEQFF. Here the CDR3 DNA reads TGTGCCAGCAGCTTAGGAGAGGGACACGGATTCTCCTACAATGAGCAGTTCTTC. The full variable domain, completed using reference TRBV11-3 and TRBJ2-1, is EAGVVQSPRYKIIEKKQPVAFWCNPISGHNTLYWYLQNLGQGPELLIRYENEEAVDDSQLPKDRFSAERLKGVDSTLKIQPAELGDSAVYLCASSLGEGHGFSYNEQFFGPGTRLTVL.

This chain uses TRBV7-6 with TRBJ1-1; a possible D gene is TRBD1 (5 bases). In germline, CDR1 is SGHVS, CDR2 FNYEAQ. Trimming pared 0 bases from V and 3 bases from J, leaving 14 bases between. This CDR3 region has 16 residues. CDR3 bases: TGTGCCAGCAGCTTAGCGGACACGGCAGGTGACACTGAAGCTTTCTTT. Translated: CASSLADTAGDTEAFF.

The chain couples TRBV2 to TRBJ2-7; D remains unclear. V lost 6 bases to trimming and J lost 6 bases, with 15 bases between them. CDR3 length: 13 amino acids. Germline V gene data show CDR1 as SNHLY and CDR2 as FYNNEI. CDR3 nucleotides: TGTGCCAGCAGCTTGACGGGCCTGAGCGAGCAGTACTTC. Amino acids: CASSLTGLSEQYF.